Listed below are T cell receptor beta chains from one sample, sequenced in a study of breast tumors, draining lymph nodes, adjacent tissues. TCRdb fed the multiplex PCR reads into MiXCR, producing one record per CDR3 protein. The data hold 23,000 or so distinct CDR3 sequences, with about 64% observed a single time. Sequencing used tumor-adjacent breast tissue. The receptors were gathered from a female donor with breast cancer. Some clones in this sample may be carry-over from other donors' samples. Both conserved end residues are part of each CDR3. The D gene is left open where the match is weak. For some rows the clone size is stated as once, few or many, or as a class when expanded; others skip it.

j_call | d_call | v_call | clone_size | cdr3_nt | cdr3_aa
TRBJ2-7 | NA | TRBV20-1 | NA | TGCAGTGCTAGAGTCCCCAACGAGCAGTACTTC | CSARVPNEQYF
TRBJ1-4 | NA | TRBV4-3 | NA | TGCGCCAGCACCCACAGCAACTCAGAAAAACTGTTTTTT | CASTHSNSEKLFF
TRBJ1-4 | NA | TRBV4-3 | NA | TGCGCCAGCAGCCAAGATATAGGGCAGATCAATGAAAAACTGTTTTTT | CASSQDIGQINEKLFF
TRBJ1-2 | NA | TRBV7-9 | once | TGTGCCAGCAGCTTTTCTGGGTTTAACTATGGCTACACCTTC | CASSFSGFNYGYTF
TRBJ2-7 | NA | TRBV4-1 | medium-sized | TGCGCCAGCAGCCTAAGACAGGACCTGGAGCAGTACTTC | CASSLRQDLEQYF
TRBJ1-5 | NA | TRBV12-3/TRBV12-4 | many | TGTGCCAGCAGTGGGACAAGGGAGCGGCCCCAGCATTTT | CASSGTRERPQHF
TRBJ2-1 | NA | TRBV20-1 | NA | TGCAGTGCGGAGGGACGGTTTTACAATGAGCAGTTCTTC | CSAEGRFYNEQFF
TRBJ2-7 | NA | TRBV2 | medium-sized | TGTGCCAGCAGTGCGGACGGAGACTACGAGCAGTACTTC | CASSADGDYEQYF
TRBJ2-7 | NA | TRBV20-1 | NA | TGCAGTGCTGCAGGGCGGGAAGAGCAGTACTTC | CSAAGREEQYF
TRBJ1-2 | NA | TRBV20-1 | NA | TGCAGTGCTAGAGACCCACAGGGAGGATACACCTTC | CSARDPQGGYTF
TRBJ2-7 | TRBD1 | TRBV19 | few | TGTGCCAGTAGTACCAATCAGGGGGCTGACGAGCAGTACTTC | CASSTNQGADEQYF
TRBJ1-6 | TRBD1 | TRBV4-1 | once | TGCGCCAGCAGCCAAGTTCTACAGGGGAATTCACCCCTCCACTTT | CASSQVLQGNSPLHF
TRBJ1-2 | TRBD1 | TRBV20-1 | NA | TGCAGTGCTATTCCGGGACAGGGGGCCGGGAACTATGGCTACACCTTC | CSAIPGQGAGNYGYTF
TRBJ2-1 | TRBD2 | TRBV7-3 | NA | TGTGCCACCGGACTAGCGGGGGGAAATGAGCAGTTCTTC | CATGLAGGNEQFF
TRBJ2-7 | NA | TRBV10-3 | NA | TGTGCCATCAGCTCGGGACCTGACTACGAGCAGTACTTC | CAISSGPDYEQYF
TRBJ2-5 | TRBD1 | TRBV12-3/TRBV12-4 | many | TGTGCCAGCAGCCCCGGGACAGCTCCCCAAGAGACCCAGTACTTC | CASSPGTAPQETQYF
TRBJ1-4 | NA | TRBV20-1 | NA | TGCAGTGGTATCAAGGGGATAGGGGAAAAACTGTTTTTT | CSGIKGIGEKLFF
TRBJ1-1 | TRBD1 | TRBV10-3 | many | TGTGCCACCGATAGAGGACAGGGGGCGCTCACTGAAGCTTTCTTT | CATDRGQGALTEAFF
TRBJ2-7 | TRBD1 | TRBV14 | NA | TGTGCCAGCAGCCAAGAACAGGGGGCCTACGAGCAGTACTTC | CASSQEQGAYEQYF
TRBJ2-7 | NA | TRBV24-1 | NA | TGTGCCACCAGTGATTGGGGGACTGGGACCTACGAGCAGTACTTC | CATSDWGTGTYEQYF
TRBJ1-3 | NA | TRBV7-6 | medium-sized | TGTGCCAGCAGCTTAGACGGGAGGATCCCTGGAAACACCATATATTTT | CASSLDGRIPGNTIYF
TRBJ1-4 | NA | TRBV3-1 | many | TGTGCCAGCAGCAGCCAGGGTGCTGAAAAACTGTTTTTT | CASSSQGAEKLFF
TRBJ1-5 | NA | TRBV2 | NA | TGTGCCAGCAGCAGCAGGGATTTTCAGCCCCAGCATTTT | CASSSRDFQPQHF
TRBJ1-2 | NA | TRBV29-1 | NA | TGCAGCGTTGAAGAATCTACAGTCTATGGCTACACCTTC | CSVEESTVYGYTF
TRBJ1-3 | NA | TRBV2 | NA | TGTGCCAGCAGATTAGGAAACACCATATATTTT | CASRLGNTIYF
TRBJ2-2 | NA | TRBV7-3 | NA | TGTGCCAGTCGGCGGAAGGGGAACACCGGGGAGCTGTTTTTT | CASRRKGNTGELFF
TRBJ1-2 | TRBD1 | TRBV5-5 | NA | TGTGCCAGCAGTTATCAAGACAGGGGGCTTAATGGCTACACCTTC | CASSYQDRGLNGYTF
TRBJ1-4 | TRBD1 | TRBV19 | NA | TGTGCCAGTAGTATTCTCGCGGACAGGAGAGTGGGAACTAATGAAAAACTGTTTTTT | CASSILADRRVGTNEKLFF
TRBJ1-6 | NA | TRBV20-1 | NA | TGCAGTGCTGGGCCGGGGGCAGGAGATTCACCCCTCCACTTC | CSAGPGAGDSPLHF
TRBJ2-5 | NA | TRBV6-5 | few | TGTGCCAGCAGGCCTCAGGGAGGGGGAGAGACCCAGTACTTC | CASRPQGGGETQYF
TRBJ2-1 | NA | TRBV15 | NA | TGTGCCACCAGCAGTTCACTAGTTAGTGAGCAGTTCTTC | CATSSSLVSEQFF
TRBJ2-5 | TRBD1 | TRBV12-3/TRBV12-4 | many | TGTGCCAGCAGTTTAAGACAGGGGGGTGGGAAGACCCAGTACTTC | CASSLRQGGGKTQYF
TRBJ1-5 | NA | TRBV19 | NA | TGTGCCAGTAGTATCGTCCCTGCTAGCAATCAGCCCCAGCATTTT | CASSIVPASNQPQHF